A single sample is the source of the 23 T cell receptor beta chains below, sequenced in a study of blood T cell repertoires in COVID-19. Profiled with immunoSEQ multiplex PCR; TCRdb holds only in-frame clones, not every one. The sample lists approximately 150,000 clones; around nine tenths were seen once. Sequencing used peripheral blood. Every receptor here comes from a human donor in a cohort sampled during active COVID-19.

The chain joins TRBV5-4 to TRBJ2-2; 8 nucleotides match TRBD1. In germline, CDR1 is SGHNT, CDR2 YYREEE (reference sequence). The CDR3 spans 16 residues. V gave up 0 bases and J gave up 4 bases; unmatched junction bases: 5. Here the CDR3 reads CASSLGQGSSTGELFF. The CDR3 DNA sequence: TGTGCCAGCAGCTTGGGACAGGGGTCTTCCACCGGGGAGCTGTTTTTT.

The genes are TRBV5-1 and TRBJ2-1, with TRBD1 matching 8 bases. Germline values: CDR1 SGHRS, CDR2 YFSETQ. V shed 6 bases, J shed 0 bases, and the junction held 5 bases outside the gene matches. This CDR3 comprises 15 residues. The CDR3: CASTPGGGSYNEQFF. The CDR3 DNA reads as TGCGCCAGCACACCAGGGGGCGGCTCCTACAATGAGCAGTTCTTC.

This clone turned up a few times. The chain uses TRBV7-9 and TRBJ1-4, with D uncertain. Trimming stripped 5 bases from V and 3 bases from J, with 13 bases between. Germline CDR1 reads SEHNR; CDR2 reads FQNEAQ (reference sequence). The CDR3 is 15 residues long. The CDR3 DNA sequence: TGTGCCAGCAGCCGCGAGGGATACGCTAATGAAAAACTGTTTTTT. Its translation is CASSREGYANEKLFF.

The gene calls are TRBV9 and TRBJ2-3; D might be TRBD2 (5 bases). From germline, CDR1 is SGDLS and CDR2 YYNGEE. This CDR3 is 16 amino acids long. V dropped 3 bases and J dropped 0 bases, with 14 bases sitting between them. The DNA of the CDR3 is TGTGCCAGCAGCGCCACGGGGTCCTCTAGCACAGATACGCAGTATTTT. Amino acids: CASSATGSSSTDTQYF. The full variable domain, with the rest looked up from reference TRBV9 and TRBJ2-3, is DSGVTQTPKHLITATGQRVTLRCSPRSGDLSVYWYQQSLDQGLQFLIQYYNGEERAKGNILERFSAQQFPDLHSELNLSSLELGDSALYFCASSATGSSSTDTQYFGPGTRLTVL.

This clone was picked up one time. The V call is TRBV4-1, the J call TRBJ2-2; TRBD1 aligns across 7 bases. J gave up 0 bases and V 5 bases, and 6 bases lay outside the gene matches. The length of the CDR3 is 16 residues. Germline values: CDR1 MGHRA, CDR2 YSYEKL. The CDR3 DNA reads TGCGCCAGCAGCTTGCGACAGGGTACGAACACCGGGGAGCTGTTTTTT. Residues: CASSLRQGTNTGELFF.

The V and J genes are TRBV6-5 and TRBJ2-2; D gene unclear. CDR3 length equals 15 residues. V was trimmed by 2 bases and J by 4 bases, leaving 11 bases between them. Germline V gives CDR1 MNHEY, CDR2 SVGAGI. CDR3 sequence: CASSYDGSGTGELFF. In DNA form, the CDR3 reads TGTGCCAGCAGTTACGACGGGTCGGGCACCGGGGAGCTGTTTTTT.

The chain couples TRBV10-1 to TRBJ2-7; TRBD2 matches at 8 bases. Germline V gene lookup returns CDR1 WNHNN and CDR2 SYGVQD (reference sequence). Trimming at V came to 3 bases and at J to 7 bases, leaving 11 bases not matched to a gene. The CDR3 is 15 residues long. The CDR3 DNA sequence: TGCGCCAGCAGTGAAGATCGAGCGGGGGCCTTAGAGCAGTACTTC. Protein product: CASSEDRAGALEQYF.

In nucleotides, the CDR3 is TGTGCCTGGAGTGTACAAAGGGAGGGGACCCAGTACTTC. Translating gives CAWSVQREGTQYF. The gene calls are TRBV30 and TRBJ2-5, with TRBD2 matching 7 bases. The CDR3 covers 13 residues. Germline-derived CDR1 and CDR2 are GTSNPN and SVGIG (reference sequence). The trim removed 0 bases at V and 7 bases at J, leaving 5 bases unmatched.

The chain employs TRBV15 and TRBJ2-3; D gene unclear. With 2 bases removed from V and 4 bases from J, the gap between germline ends came to 10 bases. The length of the CDR3 is 14 residues. The germline gives CDR1 LNHNV, CDR2 YYDKDF (reference sequence). CDR3 region: CATSRLRGADTQYF. The CDR3 coding sequence is TGTGCCACCAGCAGACTCCGCGGAGCAGATACGCAGTATTTT.

The rearrangement joins TRBV7-2 to TRBJ2-3; D ambiguous. In germline, CDR1 is SGHTA, CDR2 FQGNSA. V dropped 5 bases and J dropped 0 bases, with 18 bases sitting between them. This CDR3 is built from 17 residues. The CDR3 DNA follows: TGTGCCAGCAGCGCGTTGGTATCTGACACTAGCACAGATACGCAGTATTTT. Translated, it gives CASSALVSDTSTDTQYF.

In this sample, this clone turned up once. V and J are TRBV5-1 and TRBJ2-7, with 7 nucleotides matching TRBD1. The CDR3 consists of 16 residues. Germline V gene lookup returns CDR1 SGHRS and CDR2 YFSETQ. V lost 4 bases, J lost 0 bases, and 10 bases stayed unmatched. CDR3 sequence: CASSPDPGTASYEQYF. CDR3 sequence (DNA): TGCGCCAGCAGCCCGGACCCCGGGACAGCCTCCTACGAGCAGTACTTC.

The chain uses TRBV5-1 and TRBJ2-1, with a possible D match to TRBD2 (6 bases). The CDR3 is 16 residues long. Trimming cost V 4 bases and J 0 bases, with 14 bases left between them. Germline V gene data show CDR1 as SGHRS and CDR2 as YFSETQ. CDR3 sequence (DNA): TGCGCCAGCAGCCCGAGCGGGTCGAGCTCCTACAATGAGCAGTTCTTC. Translated, it gives CASSPSGSSSYNEQFF.

This chain uses TRBV19 with TRBJ1-5, with a tentative D call TRBD1 (5 bases). Trimming took off 3 bases at V and 2 bases at J, with 11 bases between the two ends. Germline-derived CDR1 and CDR2 are LNHDA and SQIVND (reference sequence). The CDR3 runs to 15 residues. The CDR3: CASSIVQGGNQPQHF. In nucleotides, the CDR3 is TGTGCCAGTAGTATCGTTCAGGGTGGCAATCAGCCCCAGCATTTT.

The chain couples TRBV30 to TRBJ1-2; D is possibly TRBD1 (6 bases). V dropped 1 base and J dropped 9 bases, with 18 bases sitting between them. This CDR3 is 14 amino acids long. Germline values: CDR1 GTSNPN, CDR2 SVGIG (reference sequence). As DNA, the CDR3 is TGTGCCTGGAGTGCGGTCAGGGGAACTAGTCGCTACACCTTC. Translated, it gives CAWSAVRGTSRYTF.

This chain joins TRBV7-9 and TRBJ1-2, with 8 bases lining up with TRBD1. This CDR3 contains 14 residues. With 2 bases clipped from V and 6 bases from J, the junction kept 5 bases outside the gene matches. The germline gives CDR1 SEHNR, CDR2 FQNEAQ (reference sequence). The CDR3: CASSLSDRGDGYTF. CDR3 DNA sequence: TGTGCCAGCAGCTTATCTGACAGGGGCGATGGCTACACCTTC. Looking up the rest from reference TRBV7-9 and TRBJ1-2 gives the full variable domain: DTGVSQNPRHKITKRGQNVTFRCDPISEHNRLYWYRQTLGQGPEFLTYFQNEAQLEKSRLLSDRFSAERPKGSFSTLEIQRTEQGDSAMYLCASSLSDRGDGYTFGSGTRLTVV.

The V call is TRBV7-9, the J call TRBJ2-3, with 8 positions matching TRBD2. This CDR3 contains 16 residues. From germline, CDR1 is SEHNR and CDR2 FQNEAQ (reference sequence). The V and J ends lost 5 bases and 0 bases, in that order; junction bases with no gene match: 7. CDR3 nucleotides: TGTGCCAGCAGCCTGGCGGCGGGGGGCAGCACAGATACGCAGTATTTT. This encodes CASSLAAGGSTDTQYF.

V gene TRBV11-2 combines with J gene TRBJ2-3; tentatively, D is TRBD2 (6 bases). The germline gives CDR1 SGHAT, CDR2 FQNNGV. CDR3 length: 13 amino acids. The V end lost 5 bases, the J end lost 5 bases, and 11 bases lay between the germline ends. The CDR3 is CASSPGLLDTQYF. CDR3 coding DNA: TGTGCCAGCAGCCCGGGACTGTTAGATACGCAGTATTTT.

This chain connects TRBV6-2 or TRBV6-3 to TRBJ2-5; the match to TRBD1 covers 8 bases. Germline loops: CDR1 MNHEY, CDR2 SVGEGT. Trimming removed 5 bases from V and 5 bases from J; junction bases left unmatched: 10. The CDR3 contains 15 residues. The CDR3 coding sequence is TGTGCCAGCAGTCCCGGGACAGGCCGGTTGGAGACCCAGTACTTC. Translating it yields CASSPGTGRLETQYF.

The chain links TRBV2 to TRBJ2-7; 7 bases line up with TRBD1. CDR1 SNHLY and CDR2 FYNNEI come from the germline V gene. The CDR3 runs to 12 residues. The V and J ends lost 9 bases and 0 bases, in that order; junction bases with no gene match: 2. CDR3: CARRTGSYEQYF. CDR3 nucleotide sequence: TGTGCCAGAAGGACAGGCTCCTACGAGCAGTACTTC.

V usage is TRBV2 and J usage is TRBJ2-4; 7 nucleotides line up with TRBD1. Germline assignment: CDR1 SNHLY and CDR2 FYNNEI. With V trimmed by 2 bases and J by 13 bases, 8 bases remained unmatched. The CDR3 is 13 residues long. This chain's CDR3 is CASSERVRDSQYF. The CDR3 nucleotides are TGTGCCAGCAGTGAAAGGGTAAGGGACAGCCAGTACTTC.

V gene TRBV5-1 combines with J gene TRBJ2-5, with D perhaps matching TRBD1 (5 bases). The V gene's germline CDR1 is SGHRS and CDR2 YFSETQ. The CDR3 is 14 residues long. V was clipped by 4 bases and J by 0 bases, with 10 bases between them. CDR3 loop: CASSHRSYQETQYF. CDR3 DNA: TGCGCCAGCAGCCACAGGTCGTACCAAGAGACCCAGTACTTC.

This clone has a handful of counts. This chain connects TRBV5-4 to TRBJ1-6; 7 positions match TRBD1. Germline values: CDR1 SGHNT, CDR2 YYREEE (reference sequence). The CDR3 has 16 amino acids. V was clipped by 0 bases and J by 9 bases; unmatched bases: 9. CDR3 amino acids: CASSLDWVGGSSPLHF. The DNA for the CDR3 is TGTGCCAGCAGCTTGGACTGGGTAGGGGGCAGTTCACCCCTCCACTTT.

The chain joins TRBV5-4 to TRBJ1-6; 7 nucleotides line up with TRBD1. Germline CDR1 is SGHNT and CDR2 is YYREEE (reference sequence). This CDR3 region has 14 residues. Germline trimming cut 0 bases from V and 6 bases from J; bases unmatched to any gene: 0. In DNA, the CDR3 is TGTGCCAGCAGCTTGGACAGGGGTAATTCACCCCTCCACTTT. Amino acid sequence: CASSLDRGNSPLHF.